A selection of T cell receptor beta chains follows, all from one sample in a study of blood T cell repertoires in COVID-19. TCRdb keeps only in-frame clones here, not all; method: immunoSEQ multiplex PCR. This sample has some 200,000 clones, with 65% to 90% found just once. Sequenced sample: peripheral blood. These receptors were taken from a middle-aged woman who had recovered from COVID-19. Each CDR3 is given with its conserved first and last residue. The D gene is left open where the match is weak. The size of a clone is reported for some rows only, either as once, few or many, or as a class for expanded clones.

cdr3_nt cdr3_aa j_call d_call v_call clone_size
TGTGCCAGCAGTTACGAGGCAGGGGGCTTCACTGAAGCTTTCTTT CASSYEAGGFTEAFF TRBJ1-1 TRBD1 TRBV6-2/TRBV6-3 once
TGTGCCAGTAGTATGTCGGGAGGCTCTGGAAACACCATATATTTT CASSMSGGSGNTIYF TRBJ1-3 . TRBV19 .
TGTGCCAGCAGTTTATCGAGACTATCGGTTGCCTACGAGCAGTACTTC CASSLSRLSVAYEQYF TRBJ2-7 . TRBV27 .
TGTGCCAGCAGCCCGCGATACGATCCGGGTGGCTACACCTTC CASSPRYDPGGYTF TRBJ1-2 . TRBV3-1/TRBV3-2 .
TGTGCCAGCAGTTGGCAGGCAGGGCGAAGTCAGCCCCAGCATTTT CASSWQAGRSQPQHF TRBJ1-5 . TRBV6-4 few
TGCGCCAGCAGTAAGGCAGGGGGCACTGAAGCTTTCTTT CASSKAGGTEAFF TRBJ1-1 TRBD1 TRBV10-2 .
TGTGCCAGCAGCACCGCGAGACAGGGCGGCTATGGCTACACCTTC CASSTARQGGYGYTF TRBJ1-2 TRBD1 TRBV5-4 once
TGTGCCAGCAGCCGAGGGCGGTCGCGGGAGCAGTACTTC CASSRGRSREQYF TRBJ2-7 . TRBV28 .
TGTGCCAGCAGTGACCTTAACGAGGGCCCGGTTGCAAATAATGAAAAACTGTTTTTT CASSDLNEGPVANNEKLFF TRBJ1-4 . TRBV6-1 .
TGTGCCAGCAGCCCTAGTTCTTTACTAGGACAGGGAGTACCTAGTGAGCAGTACTTC CASSPSSLLGQGVPSEQYF TRBJ2-7 TRBD1 TRBV7-8 .
TGTGCCAGCAGCTTAAACAGGGGGCTAACTGAAGCTTTCTTT CASSLNRGLTEAFF TRBJ1-1 TRBD1 TRBV11-3 .
TGTGCCAGCAGCAACAGTGCCTCTGGGGCCAACGTCCTGACTTTC CASSNSASGANVLTF TRBJ2-6 . TRBV7-2 .
TGTGCCAGTACCCGTTGGGGGGGCCTCAACTATGGCTACACCTTC CASTRWGGLNYGYTF TRBJ1-2 . TRBV19 .
TGTGCCAGCAGCCTGGACAGCCACTCCTACGAGCAGTACTTC CASSLDSHSYEQYF TRBJ2-7 . TRBV3-1/TRBV3-2 .
TGCGCCAGCAGCCCTGGGCTAGCGGGGTGGGCCACAGATACGCAGTATTTT CASSPGLAGWATDTQYF TRBJ2-3 TRBD2 TRBV5-1 .